This T cell receptor beta chain appears in the sequencing data of a study of blood T cell repertoires in COVID-19. Background on the study: The United States, Italy and Spain supplied acute and convalescent COVID-19 samples.

Enrollees, roughly 18 to 89 years old, lived in 24 US areas. Two negative PCRs, clearance, or symptom resolution had been documented for recovered Cohort 3 donors. The CDR3 length is 15 residues. Germline assignment: CDR1 SGHVS and CDR2 FQNEAQ. The ends were cut back, 2 bases at V and 0 bases at J, with 8 bases in the middle. Here immunoSEQ multiplex PCR was the method, and the copy in TCRdb shows in-frame clones only, minus some. The sample shows about 250,000 clones, 85% to 95% of them seen only once. The sample taken for sequencing was PBMCs or T cells enriched from blood (not recorded which). The J gene is TRBJ1-5, the V gene TRBV7-8; D unclear. This sequence was found in a young woman who had recovered from COVID-19. CDR3 in DNA: TGTGCCAGCAGCTTAAACAGCTATAGCAATCAGCCCCAGCATTTT. Translation: CASSLNSYSNQPQHF.